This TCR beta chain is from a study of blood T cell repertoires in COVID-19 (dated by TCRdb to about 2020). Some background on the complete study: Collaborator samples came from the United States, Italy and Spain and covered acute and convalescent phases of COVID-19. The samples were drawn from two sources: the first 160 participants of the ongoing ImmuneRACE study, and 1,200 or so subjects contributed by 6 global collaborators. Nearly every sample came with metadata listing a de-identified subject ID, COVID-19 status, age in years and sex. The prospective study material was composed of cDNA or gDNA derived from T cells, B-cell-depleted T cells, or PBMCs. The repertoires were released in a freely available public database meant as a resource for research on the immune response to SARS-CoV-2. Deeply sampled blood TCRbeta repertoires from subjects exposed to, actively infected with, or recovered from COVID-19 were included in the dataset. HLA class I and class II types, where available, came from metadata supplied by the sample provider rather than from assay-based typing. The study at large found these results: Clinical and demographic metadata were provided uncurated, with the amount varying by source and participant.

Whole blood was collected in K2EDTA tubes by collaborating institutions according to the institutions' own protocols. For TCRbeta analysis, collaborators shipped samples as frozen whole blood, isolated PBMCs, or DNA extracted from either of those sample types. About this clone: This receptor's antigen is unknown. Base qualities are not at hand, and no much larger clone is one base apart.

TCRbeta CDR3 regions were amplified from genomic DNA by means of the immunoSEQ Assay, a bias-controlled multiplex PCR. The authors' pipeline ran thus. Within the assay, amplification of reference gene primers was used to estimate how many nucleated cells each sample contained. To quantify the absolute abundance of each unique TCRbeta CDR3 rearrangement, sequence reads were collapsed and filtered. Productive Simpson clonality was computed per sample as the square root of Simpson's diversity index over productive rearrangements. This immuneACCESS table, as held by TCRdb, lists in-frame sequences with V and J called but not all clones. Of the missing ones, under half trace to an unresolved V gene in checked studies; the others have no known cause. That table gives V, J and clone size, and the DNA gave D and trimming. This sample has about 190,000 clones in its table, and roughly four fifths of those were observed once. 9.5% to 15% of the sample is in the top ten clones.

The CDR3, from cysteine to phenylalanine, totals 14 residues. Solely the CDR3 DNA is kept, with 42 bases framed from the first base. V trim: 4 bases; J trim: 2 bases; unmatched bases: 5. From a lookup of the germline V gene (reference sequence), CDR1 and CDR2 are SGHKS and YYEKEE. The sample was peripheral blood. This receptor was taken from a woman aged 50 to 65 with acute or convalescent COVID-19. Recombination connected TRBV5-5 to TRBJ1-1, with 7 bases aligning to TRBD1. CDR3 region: CASSPRQGNTEAFF. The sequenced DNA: TGTGCCAGCAGCCCCCGACAGGGAAACACTGAAGCTTTCTTT.